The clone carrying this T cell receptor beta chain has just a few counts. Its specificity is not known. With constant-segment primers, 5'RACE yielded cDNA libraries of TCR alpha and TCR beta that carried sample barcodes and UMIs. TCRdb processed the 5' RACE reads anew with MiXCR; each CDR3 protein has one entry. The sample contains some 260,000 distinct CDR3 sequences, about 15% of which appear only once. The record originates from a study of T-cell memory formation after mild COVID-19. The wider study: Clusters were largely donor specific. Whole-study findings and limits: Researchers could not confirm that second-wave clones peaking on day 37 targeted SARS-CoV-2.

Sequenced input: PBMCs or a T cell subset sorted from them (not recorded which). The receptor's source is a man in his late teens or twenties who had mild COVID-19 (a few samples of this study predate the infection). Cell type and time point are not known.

The CDR3 DNA reads TGTGCCAGCAGAATCGGACAGGGAAGCACCGGGGAGCTGTTTTTT. It specifies CASRIGQGSTGELFF. The rearrangement uses TRBV12-3 or TRBV12-4 and TRBJ2-2; 8 nucleotides align to TRBD1. The trim removed 6 bases at V and 4 bases at J, leaving 7 bases unmatched. CDR3 length: 15 amino acids.